This T cell receptor beta chain was recovered during a study of regulatory and conventional T cells in RAG deficiency. General study results and limits: Shorter CDR3s in all patient subsets; >80% Treg-Tconv overlap in Omenn. RAG-deficient patients showed markedly lower Shannon entropy and higher Simpson indices than control T-cell subsets.

Assay: immunoSEQ multiplex PCR; the TCRdb copy retains only in-frame clones and omits some. The repertoire has roughly 29,000 clones, roughly 96% of them found once; the top ten carry over 0.15%. The germline V and J ends were trimmed by 0 bases and 7 bases, with 15 bases remaining between them. Germline CDR1 is SGDLS and CDR2 is YYNGEE. The CDR3 sequence is 15 residues long. Blood CD4+ CD25-low CD127-high conventional T cells supplied the genomic DNA template. Comment on this clone: The antigen remains undetermined.

This sample was shared with a second study, whose subject was regulatory T cells. That paper adds: Amplification used 52 TRBV primers and 13 TRBJ primers. Patient repertoires had restricted TRB V-J pairs and skewed V and J usage, most in Tregs.

The chain combines TRBV9 with TRBJ2-3, with a possible D match to TRBD1 (6 bases). The source is a human donor in good health. Specimen: CD25- CD4+ T cells sorted from blood. The CDR3 loop reads CASSVALGQMNTQYF. As DNA, the CDR3 is TGTGCCAGCAGCGTAGCGCTGGGACAAATGAATACGCAGTATTTT.